The following is a T cell receptor beta chain sequence with its context. Antigen specificity is unknown. This record belongs to a study of PD-1 blockade in mismatch repair-deficient tumors. Background on the study: Patients had approximately 13 mismatch repair-deficient cancer types and were previously treated and progressing. Study findings and constraints: Tumor-resident clones, often absent from pretreatment blood, expanded after pembrolizumab and then contracted.

All patients were mismatch repair deficient, assessed by either PCR or immunohistochemistry. The V segment lost 2 bases and the J segment 6 bases; nucleotides outside the gene matches: 13. Germline-derived CDR1 and CDR2 are LGHNT and FRNRAP. This CDR3 region has 18 residues. Data came from immunoSEQ multiplex PCR; TCRdb stores just in-frame clones and leaves some out. The sample has roughly 15,000 clones, 80% to 85% seen once. The sample here was PBMCs, taken before pembrolizumab treatment. V and J are TRBV12-5 and TRBJ2-3, with 11 bases lining up with TRBD2. The sequence was collected from an adult with mismatch repair-deficient cancer. The CDR3, as DNA: TGTGCTAGTGGTTTGAAAATCGGGACTAGCGGAGGGAGGGATACGCAGTATTTT. Translating gives CASGLKIGTSGGRDTQYF.